The source of this TCR beta chain is a study of post-analysis software for immune sequencing data. General study results and limits: Co-batched samples clustered tightly together by F measure. Significantly lower normalized Chao1 diversity was seen in multiple sclerosis patients than in controls. Among a handful of TRBV segments more frequent in patients than controls were TRBV5-6, TRBV5-1 and TRBV20-1.

Every TCR beta cDNA library bore unique molecular identifiers. Researchers reported 550,000 or so cDNA molecules coming from 1 to 10 million T cells. MiXCR, run by TCRdb on the PCR reads, gives a single entry per CDR3 protein. The table has roughly 650,000 distinct CDR3 sequences, roughly three fifths seen once. As regards this clonotype: Antigen: not known.

Germline CDR1 reads SNHLY; CDR2 reads FYNNEI. The CDR3 is 14 residues long. V was cut by 2 bases and J by 3 bases, with 10 bases left in between. This receptor was taken from a girl aged 2 to 9 with multiple sclerosis. This chain connects TRBV2 to TRBJ1-2; D perhaps matches TRBD1 (5 bases). Sequenced: blood. Written as DNA, the CDR3 is TGTGCCAGCAGTGAAACCCGGGGCGACTATGGCTACACCTTC. Protein: CASSETRGDYGYTF.